This T cell receptor beta chain was captured by sequencing in a study of identical twins. Trimming stripped 5 bases from V and 5 bases from J, with 13 bases between. CDR1 and CDR2 from the germline V gene are PRHDT and FYEKMQ (reference sequence). CDR3 size: 14 residues. TCRdb reanalysed the 5' RACE reads using MiXCR and keeps one entry per CDR3 protein. Of hundreds of thousands of distinct CDR3 sequences in the sample, roughly 18% were seen once. This clonotype came up a few times. The data also belong to a second study, concerning T cells expressing NK-cell markers.

The rearrangement links TRBV13 to TRBJ2-1, with D possibly called TRBD1 or TRBD2 (5 bases each). This clonotype was obtained from a woman aged 18 to 35 in good health. The sequenced sample consisted of PBMCs. This CDR3 is CASSERHRHNEQFF. The DNA for the CDR3 is TGTGCCAGCAGCGAGCGGCACAGGCACAATGAGCAGTTCTTC.